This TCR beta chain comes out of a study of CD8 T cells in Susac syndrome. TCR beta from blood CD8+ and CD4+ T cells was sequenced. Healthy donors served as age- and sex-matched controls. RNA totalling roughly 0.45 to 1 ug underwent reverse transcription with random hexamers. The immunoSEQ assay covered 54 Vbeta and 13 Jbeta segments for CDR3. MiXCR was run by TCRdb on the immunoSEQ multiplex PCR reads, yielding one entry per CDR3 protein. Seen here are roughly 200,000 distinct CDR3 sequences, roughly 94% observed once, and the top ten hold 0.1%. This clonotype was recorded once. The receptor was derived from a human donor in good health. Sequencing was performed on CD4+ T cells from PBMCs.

The CDR3 sequence: CASTHREGEQYF. CDR3 nucleotide sequence: TGTGCATCGACGCACAGGGAGGGCGAGCAGTACTTC. The chain is built from TRBV30 and TRBJ2-7, with TRBD2 as a possible D gene (7 bases). Germline values: CDR1 GTSNPN, CDR2 SVGIG (reference sequence). This CDR3 comprises 12 residues.